The rows below give T cell receptor beta chains drawn from one sample of a study of cytomegalovirus exposure and HLA in healthy donors. Sequencing used immunoSEQ multiplex PCR; TCRdb keeps in-frame clones, though not all of them. The sample contains 95,000 to 150,000 clones, 65% to 80% of which appear only once. The sample taken for sequencing was PBMCs. The receptors stem from a woman in her 40s in good health and CMV-seropositive. Each CDR3 is given with its conserved first and last residue. A D gene is named only where the DNA matches it firmly. Size is stated for part of the rows, as once, few or many counts, or as a class when the clone is expanded.

d_gene: .
v_gene: TRBV6-6
abundance: .
j_gene: TRBJ1-1
CDR3nt: TGTACCAGCAGTTACCGGGACACTGAAGCTTTCTTT
CDR3aa: CTSSYRDTEAFF

d_gene: TRBD1
v_gene: TRBV7-9
abundance: .
j_gene: TRBJ1-1
CDR3nt: TGTGCCAGCAGTGGACAGGGGAGTACTGAAGCTTTCTTT
CDR3aa: CASSGQGSTEAFF

d_gene: TRBD1
v_gene: TRBV28
abundance: .
j_gene: TRBJ1-3
CDR3nt: TGTGCCGCCAGGGGGCCTGGAAACACCATATATTTT
CDR3aa: CAARGPGNTIYF

d_gene: TRBD1
v_gene: TRBV5-6
abundance: .
j_gene: TRBJ2-7
CDR3nt: TGTGCCAGCAGCTTGGGCAGGGGGCTGAACTACGAGCAGTACTTC
CDR3aa: CASSLGRGLNYEQYF

d_gene: .
v_gene: TRBV27
abundance: few
j_gene: TRBJ1-2
CDR3nt: TGTGCCAGCAGTTTATTCCCATCCGGGAGTAACTATGGCTACACCTTC
CDR3aa: CASSLFPSGSNYGYTF

d_gene: .
v_gene: TRBV4-3
abundance: .
j_gene: TRBJ1-5
CDR3nt: TGCGCCAGCAGCCAAGATAGAGGTCAGCCCCAGCATTTT
CDR3aa: CASSQDRGQPQHF

d_gene: .
v_gene: TRBV6-5
abundance: .
j_gene: TRBJ1-2
CDR3nt: TGTGCCAGCTCCATCCGCCAAACTACCAACTATGGCTACACCTTC
CDR3aa: CASSIRQTTNYGYTF

d_gene: .
v_gene: TRBV28
abundance: once
j_gene: TRBJ2-7
CDR3nt: TGTGCCAGCAGTTTAAGCTTTTACGAGCAGTACTTC
CDR3aa: CASSLSFYEQYF

d_gene: .
v_gene: TRBV5-4
abundance: few
j_gene: TRBJ1-1
CDR3nt: TGTGCCAGCAGCCCCACAGGAGGGGCGAACACTGAAGCTTTCTTT
CDR3aa: CASSPTGGANTEAFF

d_gene: TRBD1
v_gene: TRBV6-5
abundance: .
j_gene: TRBJ2-1
CDR3nt: TGTGCCAGCAGTTACCGGGGGGGACAGGGGACCCATGAGCAGTTCTTC
CDR3aa: CASSYRGGQGTHEQFF

d_gene: TRBD1
v_gene: TRBV6-1
abundance: few
j_gene: TRBJ1-1
CDR3nt: TGTGCCAGCAGTGAAGGAACCAGGGGGCGACACACTGAAGCTTTCTTT
CDR3aa: CASSEGTRGRHTEAFF

d_gene: .
v_gene: TRBV25-1
abundance: once
j_gene: TRBJ2-3
CDR3nt: TGTGCCAGCAGCGATAGAGTACTGAGCACAGATACGCAGTATTTT
CDR3aa: CASSDRVLSTDTQYF

d_gene: TRBD2
v_gene: TRBV28
abundance: few
j_gene: TRBJ2-7
CDR3nt: TGTGCCAGCAGTTCCGGGACTAGCGGGAGGGGGTGGGGCGAGCAGTACTTC
CDR3aa: CASSSGTSGRGWGEQYF

d_gene: .
v_gene: TRBV4-2
abundance: few
j_gene: TRBJ1-5
CDR3nt: TGTGCCAGCAGCCAAGATCTCAGTCAGCCCCAGCATTTT
CDR3aa: CASSQDLSQPQHF

d_gene: .
v_gene: TRBV9
abundance: .
j_gene: TRBJ2-3
CDR3nt: TGTGCCAGCAGCGTAGGGGCTTACACAGATACGCAGTATTTT
CDR3aa: CASSVGAYTDTQYF

d_gene: .
v_gene: TRBV28
abundance: .
j_gene: TRBJ2-7
CDR3nt: TGTGCCAGCAGCACCTCGACTCAACTACGGCGCCAGTACTTC
CDR3aa: CASSTSTQLRRQYF

d_gene: .
v_gene: TRBV10-3
abundance: .
j_gene: TRBJ1-2
CDR3nt: TGTGCCATCAGTGAGTCCTTGGGGCGCGACTATGGCTACACCTTC
CDR3aa: CAISESLGRDYGYTF

d_gene: .
v_gene: TRBV4-1
abundance: .
j_gene: TRBJ2-2
CDR3nt: TGCGCCAGCAGCCAAGAGGCGGGGTACACCGGGGAGCTGTTTTTT
CDR3aa: CASSQEAGYTGELFF

d_gene: TRBD2
v_gene: TRBV9
abundance: .
j_gene: TRBJ2-5
CDR3nt: TGTGCCAGCAGCCCGGGACTAGCGTTACAAGAGACCCAGTACTTC
CDR3aa: CASSPGLALQETQYF

d_gene: TRBD1
v_gene: TRBV5-8
abundance: .
j_gene: TRBJ1-1
CDR3nt: TGTGCCAGCAGTCCCGACAGGGGAAAGACTGAAGCTTTCTTT
CDR3aa: CASSPDRGKTEAFF

d_gene: TRBD2
v_gene: TRBV7-3
abundance: few
j_gene: TRBJ2-3
CDR3nt: TGTGCCAGCAGGAATCCGGGACTACCCACAGATACGCAGTATTTT
CDR3aa: CASRNPGLPTDTQYF

d_gene: TRBD1
v_gene: TRBV30
abundance: few
j_gene: TRBJ2-2
CDR3nt: TGTGCCTGGATCTTAGGACAGGCGAACACCGGGGAGCTGTTTTTT
CDR3aa: CAWILGQANTGELFF

d_gene: TRBD2
v_gene: TRBV29-1
abundance: .
j_gene: TRBJ2-3
CDR3nt: TGCAGCGTACTAGCGGGGGGGAGGGATACGCAGTATTTT
CDR3aa: CSVLAGGRDTQYF

d_gene: TRBD1
v_gene: TRBV4-1
abundance: .
j_gene: TRBJ1-6
CDR3nt: TGCGCCAGCAGCCCCGGGGACAGGGAGAATTCACCCCTCCACTTT
CDR3aa: CASSPGDRENSPLHF

d_gene: .
v_gene: TRBV7-2
abundance: once
j_gene: TRBJ2-7
CDR3nt: TGTGCCAGCAGCTTAGCGGGACTCTCCTACGAGCAGTACTTC
CDR3aa: CASSLAGLSYEQYF

d_gene: TRBD1
v_gene: TRBV2
abundance: .
j_gene: TRBJ1-1
CDR3nt: TGTGCCAGCAGTGGGACAGGGTTTTGGAACACTGAAGCTTTCTTT
CDR3aa: CASSGTGFWNTEAFF

d_gene: TRBD2
v_gene: TRBV18
abundance: .
j_gene: TRBJ2-1
CDR3nt: TGTGCCAGCTCAGCCCGCTTTCAGGTTGTGGCGGGGGAAAGAGATAATGAGCAGTTCTTC
CDR3aa: CASSARFQVVAGERDNEQFF

d_gene: .
v_gene: TRBV6-5
abundance: .
j_gene: TRBJ2-7
CDR3nt: TGTGCCAGCGGGAGTAGCTACCACTACGAGCAGTACTTC
CDR3aa: CASGSSYHYEQYF

d_gene: .
v_gene: TRBV13
abundance: once
j_gene: TRBJ2-7
CDR3nt: TGTGCCAGCAGCTTAGTGGCAGGGGCCTACGAGCAGTACTTC
CDR3aa: CASSLVAGAYEQYF

d_gene: TRBD1
v_gene: TRBV6-5
abundance: .
j_gene: TRBJ1-1
CDR3nt: TGTGCCAGCAGTTCCCGGGACAGCGAAACTGAAGCTTTCTTT
CDR3aa: CASSSRDSETEAFF

d_gene: TRBD1
v_gene: TRBV30
abundance: .
j_gene: TRBJ2-5
CDR3nt: TGTGCCTGGAGTCCCAAGAAGAGACAGGGACGAGGGATAGTGGAGACCCAGTACTTC
CDR3aa: CAWSPKKRQGRGIVETQYF

d_gene: TRBD1
v_gene: TRBV5-1
abundance: .
j_gene: TRBJ2-3
CDR3nt: TGCGCCAGCAGCTTGACCGAGGGGGCGAGTCCAGATACGCAGTATTTT
CDR3aa: CASSLTEGASPDTQYF

d_gene: TRBD2
v_gene: TRBV5-1
abundance: .
j_gene: TRBJ2-7
CDR3nt: TGCGCCAGCAGCTTGGACCCCACTAGCGGGGTAACCTACGAGCAGTACTTC
CDR3aa: CASSLDPTSGVTYEQYF

d_gene: TRBD1
v_gene: TRBV6-5
abundance: .
j_gene: TRBJ1-5
CDR3nt: TGTGCCAGCAGTTATGGACAGGGTGGCAATCAGCCCCAGCATTTT
CDR3aa: CASSYGQGGNQPQHF

d_gene: .
v_gene: TRBV2
abundance: .
j_gene: TRBJ2-7
CDR3nt: TGTGCCAGCTCGAGGGTCCCCCACGAGCAGTACTTC
CDR3aa: CASSRVPHEQYF

d_gene: .
v_gene: TRBV5-1
abundance: .
j_gene: TRBJ1-2
CDR3nt: TGCGCCAGCAGCTTGGGCAGGGGATACTATGGCTACACCTTC
CDR3aa: CASSLGRGYYGYTF

d_gene: .
v_gene: TRBV2
abundance: .
j_gene: TRBJ1-1
CDR3nt: TGTGCCAGCAGTAAACAGGGAATGAACACTGAAGCTTTCTTT
CDR3aa: CASSKQGMNTEAFF

d_gene: .
v_gene: TRBV7-2
abundance: .
j_gene: TRBJ2-7
CDR3nt: TGTGCCAGCAGCTTACTCGCCGCGGGGACGGCAGCGAGGGAGCAGTACTTC
CDR3aa: CASSLLAAGTAAREQYF

d_gene: TRBD2
v_gene: TRBV30
abundance: once
j_gene: TRBJ2-1
CDR3nt: TGTGCCTGGAGTCCCTCGACTAGCGTGTACAATGAGCAGTTCTTC
CDR3aa: CAWSPSTSVYNEQFF

d_gene: .
v_gene: TRBV13
abundance: .
j_gene: TRBJ2-1
CDR3nt: TGTGCCAGCAGCTCCCCCACAGGGAAATACCATGAGCAGTTCTTC
CDR3aa: CASSSPTGKYHEQFF

d_gene: .
v_gene: TRBV7-8
abundance: .
j_gene: TRBJ1-1
CDR3nt: TGTGCCAGCAGCTCCAATCAGGGAACTGAAGCTTTCTTT
CDR3aa: CASSSNQGTEAFF